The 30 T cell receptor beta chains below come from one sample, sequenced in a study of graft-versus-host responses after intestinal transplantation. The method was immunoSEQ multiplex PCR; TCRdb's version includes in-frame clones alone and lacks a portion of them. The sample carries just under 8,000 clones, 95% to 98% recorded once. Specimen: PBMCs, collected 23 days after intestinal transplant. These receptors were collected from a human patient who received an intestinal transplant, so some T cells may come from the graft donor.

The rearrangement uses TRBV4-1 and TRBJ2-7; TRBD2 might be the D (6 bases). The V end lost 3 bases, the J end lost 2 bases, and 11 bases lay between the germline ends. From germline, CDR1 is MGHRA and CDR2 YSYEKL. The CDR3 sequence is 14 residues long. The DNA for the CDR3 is TGCGCCAGCAGCCACGGGACTGGGCCCTACGAGCAGTACTTC. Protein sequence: CASSHGTGPYEQYF.

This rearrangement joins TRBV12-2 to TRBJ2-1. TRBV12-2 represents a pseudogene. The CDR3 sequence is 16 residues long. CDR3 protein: CARVCRWERSYNEQFF. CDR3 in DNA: TGTGCAAGGGTCTGTCGTTGGGAAAGGTCCTACAATGAGCAGTTCTTC.

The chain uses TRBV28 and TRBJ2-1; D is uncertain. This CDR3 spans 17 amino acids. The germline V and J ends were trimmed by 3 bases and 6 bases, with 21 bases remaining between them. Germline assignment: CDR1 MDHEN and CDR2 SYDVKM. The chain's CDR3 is CASSFNIPDLPLNEQFF. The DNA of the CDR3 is TGTGCCAGCAGTTTTAACATCCCCGACCTTCCTCTCAATGAGCAGTTCTTC.

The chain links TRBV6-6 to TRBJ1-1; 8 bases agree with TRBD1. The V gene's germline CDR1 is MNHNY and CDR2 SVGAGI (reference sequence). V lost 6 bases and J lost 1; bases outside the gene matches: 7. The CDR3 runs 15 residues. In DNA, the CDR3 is TGTGCCAGCAGGCTTTCCGGGACAGGGAACACTGAAGCTTTCTTT. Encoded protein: CASRLSGTGNTEAFF.

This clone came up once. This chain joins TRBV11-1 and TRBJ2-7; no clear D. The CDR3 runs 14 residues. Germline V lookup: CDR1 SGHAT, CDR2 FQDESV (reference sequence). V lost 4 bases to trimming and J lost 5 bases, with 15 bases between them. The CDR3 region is CASSSPQGRDEQYF. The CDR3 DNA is TGTGCCAGCAGCTCCCCTCAAGGAAGGGACGAGCAGTACTTC. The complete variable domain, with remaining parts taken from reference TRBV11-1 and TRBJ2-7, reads EAEVAQSPRYKITEKSQAVAFWCDPISGHATLYWYRQILGQGPELLVQFQDESVVDDSQLPKDRFSAERLKGVDSTLKIQPAELGDSAMYLCASSSPQGRDEQYFGPGTRLTVT.

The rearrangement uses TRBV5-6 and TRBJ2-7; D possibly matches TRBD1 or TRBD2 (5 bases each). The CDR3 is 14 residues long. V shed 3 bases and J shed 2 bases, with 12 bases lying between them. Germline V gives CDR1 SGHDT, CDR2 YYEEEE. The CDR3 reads CASSWGTAAYEQYF. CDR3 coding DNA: TGTGCCAGCAGCTGGGGGACGGCGGCCTACGAGCAGTACTTC.

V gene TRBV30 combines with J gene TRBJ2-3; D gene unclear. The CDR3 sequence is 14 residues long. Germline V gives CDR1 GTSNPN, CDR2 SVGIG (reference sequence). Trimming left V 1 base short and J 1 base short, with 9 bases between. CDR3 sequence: CAWSDGQGTDTQYF. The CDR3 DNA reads TGTGCCTGGAGTGATGGCCAGGGCACAGATACGCAGTATTTT.

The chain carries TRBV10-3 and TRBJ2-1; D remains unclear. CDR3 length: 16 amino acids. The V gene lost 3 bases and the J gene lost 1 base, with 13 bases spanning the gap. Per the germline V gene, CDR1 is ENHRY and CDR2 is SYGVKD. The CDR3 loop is CAISDWERHSYNEQFF. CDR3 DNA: TGTGCCATCAGTGATTGGGAAAGACATTCCTACAATGAGCAGTTCTTC.

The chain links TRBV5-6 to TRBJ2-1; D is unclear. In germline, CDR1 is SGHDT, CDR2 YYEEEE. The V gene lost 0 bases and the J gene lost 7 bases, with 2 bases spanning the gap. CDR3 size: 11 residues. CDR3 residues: CASSLGNEQFF. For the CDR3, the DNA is TGTGCCAGCAGCTTGGGAAATGAGCAGTTCTTC.

CDR3 sequence: CASSMMDYPYEQYF. In nucleotides, the CDR3 is TGTGCCAGTAGCATGATGGACTACCCCTACGAGCAGTACTTC. J is TRBJ2-7 and V is TRBV19; TRBD2 might be the D (6 bases). The germline V gene has CDR1 LNHDA and CDR2 SQIVND (reference sequence). V dropped 6 bases and J dropped 2 bases, with 14 bases sitting between them. The CDR3 consists of 14 residues.

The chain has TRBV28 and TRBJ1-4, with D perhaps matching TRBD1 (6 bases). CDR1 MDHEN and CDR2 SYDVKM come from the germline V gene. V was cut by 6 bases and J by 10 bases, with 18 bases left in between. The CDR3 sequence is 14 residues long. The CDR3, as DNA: TGTGCCAGCAGATCAGTTACAGGGATAGGAAAACTGTTTTTT. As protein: CASRSVTGIGKLFF. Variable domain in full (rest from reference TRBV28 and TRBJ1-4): DVKVTQSSRYLVKRTGEKVFLECVQDMDHENMFWYRQDPGLGLRLIYFSYDVKMKEKGDIPEGYSVSREKKERFSLILESASTNQTSMYLCASRSVTGIGKLFFGSGTQLSVL.

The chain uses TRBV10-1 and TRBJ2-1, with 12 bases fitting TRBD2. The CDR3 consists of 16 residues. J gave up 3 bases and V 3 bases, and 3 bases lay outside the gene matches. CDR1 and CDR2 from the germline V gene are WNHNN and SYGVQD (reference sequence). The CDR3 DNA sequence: TGCGCCAGCAGTGACCCGGGACTAGCGGGCTACAATGAGCAGTTCTTC. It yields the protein CASSDPGLAGYNEQFF.

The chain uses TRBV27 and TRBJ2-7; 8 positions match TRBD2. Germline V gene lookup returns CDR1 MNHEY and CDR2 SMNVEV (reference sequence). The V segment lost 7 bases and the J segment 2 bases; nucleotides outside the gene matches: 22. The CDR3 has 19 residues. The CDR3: CASTEKDRTLAENTYEQYF. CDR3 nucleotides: TGTGCCAGCACCGAGAAAGACAGAACACTAGCGGAGAACACCTACGAGCAGTACTTC.

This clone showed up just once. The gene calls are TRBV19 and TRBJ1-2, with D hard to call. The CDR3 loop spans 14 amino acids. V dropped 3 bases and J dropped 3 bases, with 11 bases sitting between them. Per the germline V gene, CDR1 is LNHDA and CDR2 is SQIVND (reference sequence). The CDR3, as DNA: TGTGCCAGTAGTATCGGCCTGGAGGACTATGGCTACACCTTC. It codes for CASSIGLEDYGYTF. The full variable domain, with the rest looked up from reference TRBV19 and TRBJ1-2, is DGGITQSPKYLFRKEGQNVTLSCEQNLNHDAMYWYRQDPGQGLRLIYYSQIVNDFQKGDIAEGYSVSREKKESFPLTVTSAQKNPTAFYLCASSIGLEDYGYTFGSGTRLTVV.

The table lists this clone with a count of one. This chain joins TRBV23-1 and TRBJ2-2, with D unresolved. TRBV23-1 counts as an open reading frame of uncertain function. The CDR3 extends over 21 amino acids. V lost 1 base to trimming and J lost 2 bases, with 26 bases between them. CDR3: CASSQLNGPSRFPTNTGELFF. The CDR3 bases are TGCGCCAGCAGTCAATTGAACGGCCCGAGCAGGTTCCCAACAAACACCGGGGAGCTGTTTTTT.

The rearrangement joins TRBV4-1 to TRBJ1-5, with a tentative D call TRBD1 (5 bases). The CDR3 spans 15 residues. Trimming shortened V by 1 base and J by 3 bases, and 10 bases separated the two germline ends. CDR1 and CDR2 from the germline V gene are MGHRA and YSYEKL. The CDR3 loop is CASSQVEGANQPQHF. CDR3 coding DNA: TGCGCCAGCAGCCAAGTTGAAGGGGCCAATCAGCCCCAGCATTTT.

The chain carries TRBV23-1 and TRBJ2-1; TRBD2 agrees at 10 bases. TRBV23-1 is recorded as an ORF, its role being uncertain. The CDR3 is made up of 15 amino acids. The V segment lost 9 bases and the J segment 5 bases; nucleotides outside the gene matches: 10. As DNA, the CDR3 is TGCGCCAGGGCCTCTAGCGGGAGTGCGCACAATGAGCAGTTCTTC. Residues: CARASSGSAHNEQFF.

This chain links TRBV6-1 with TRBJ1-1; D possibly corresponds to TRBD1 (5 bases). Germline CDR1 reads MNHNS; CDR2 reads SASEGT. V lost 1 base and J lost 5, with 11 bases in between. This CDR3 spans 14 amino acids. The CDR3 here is CASSEVGEMTEAFF. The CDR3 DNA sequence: TGTGCCAGCAGTGAAGTAGGGGAGATGACTGAAGCTTTCTTT.

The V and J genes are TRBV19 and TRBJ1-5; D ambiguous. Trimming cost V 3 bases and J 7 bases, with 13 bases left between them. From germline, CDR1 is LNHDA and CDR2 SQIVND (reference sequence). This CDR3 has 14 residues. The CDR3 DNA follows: TGTGCCAGTAGTATTTTCGGAGCGGCGCAGCCCCAGCATTTT. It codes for CASSIFGAAQPQHF.

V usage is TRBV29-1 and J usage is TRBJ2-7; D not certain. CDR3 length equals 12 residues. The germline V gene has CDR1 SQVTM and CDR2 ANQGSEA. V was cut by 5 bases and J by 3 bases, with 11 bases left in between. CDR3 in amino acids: CSVYAPDYEQYF. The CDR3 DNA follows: TGCAGCGTTTATGCACCAGACTACGAGCAGTACTTC.

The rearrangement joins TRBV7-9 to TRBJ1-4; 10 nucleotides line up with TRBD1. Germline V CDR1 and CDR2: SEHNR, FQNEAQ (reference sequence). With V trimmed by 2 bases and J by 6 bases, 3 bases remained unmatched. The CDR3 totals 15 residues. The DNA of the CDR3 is TGTGCCAGCAGCTTAAGGACAGGGGGGCATGAAAAACTGTTTTTT. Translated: CASSLRTGGHEKLFF.

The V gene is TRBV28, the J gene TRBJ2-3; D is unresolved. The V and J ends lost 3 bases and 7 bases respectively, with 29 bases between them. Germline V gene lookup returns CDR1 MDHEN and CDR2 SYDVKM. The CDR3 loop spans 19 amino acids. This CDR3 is CASSLELLLGQQSSYTQYF. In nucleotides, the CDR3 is TGTGCCAGCAGTTTGGAATTGTTGTTGGGCCAGCAAAGCTCCTATACGCAGTATTTT.

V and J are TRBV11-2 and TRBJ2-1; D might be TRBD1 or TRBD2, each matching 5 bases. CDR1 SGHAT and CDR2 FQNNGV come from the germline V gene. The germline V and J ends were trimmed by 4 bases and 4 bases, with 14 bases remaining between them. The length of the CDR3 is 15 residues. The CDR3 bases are TGTGCCAGCAGCTCGCTCCGGGACGGGTACAATGAGCAGTTCTTC. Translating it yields CASSSLRDGYNEQFF.

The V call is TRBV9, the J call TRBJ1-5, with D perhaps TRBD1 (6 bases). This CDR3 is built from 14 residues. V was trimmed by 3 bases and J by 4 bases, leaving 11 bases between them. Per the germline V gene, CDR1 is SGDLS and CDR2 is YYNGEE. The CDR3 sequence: CASSASTGNQPQHF. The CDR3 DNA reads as TGTGCCAGCAGCGCCTCAACAGGGAATCAGCCCCAGCATTTT.

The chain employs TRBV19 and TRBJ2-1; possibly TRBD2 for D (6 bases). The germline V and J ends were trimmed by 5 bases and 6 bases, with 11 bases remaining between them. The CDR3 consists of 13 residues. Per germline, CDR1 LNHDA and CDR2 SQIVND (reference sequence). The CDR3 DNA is TGTGCCAGTAGTTTGATGGAGGGCAATGAGCAGTTCTTC. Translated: CASSLMEGNEQFF.

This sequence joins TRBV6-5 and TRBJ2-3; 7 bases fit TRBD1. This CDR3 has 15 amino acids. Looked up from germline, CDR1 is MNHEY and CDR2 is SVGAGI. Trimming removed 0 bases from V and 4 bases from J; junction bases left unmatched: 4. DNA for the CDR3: TGTGCCAGCAGTTACTCTGGACAGGCCCCAGATACGCAGTATTTT. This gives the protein CASSYSGQAPDTQYF.

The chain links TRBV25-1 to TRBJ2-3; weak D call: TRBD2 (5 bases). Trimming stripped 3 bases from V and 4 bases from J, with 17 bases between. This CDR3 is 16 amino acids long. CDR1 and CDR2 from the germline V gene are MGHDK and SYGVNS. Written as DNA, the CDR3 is TGTGCCAGCAGTGATCGTGGTGCAGGACTCCCAGATACGCAGTATTTT. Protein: CASSDRGAGLPDTQYF.

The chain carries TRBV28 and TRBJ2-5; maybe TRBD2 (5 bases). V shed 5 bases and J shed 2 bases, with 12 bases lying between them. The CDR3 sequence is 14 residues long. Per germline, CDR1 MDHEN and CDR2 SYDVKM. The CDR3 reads CASSPRLSQETQYF. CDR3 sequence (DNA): TGTGCCAGCAGTCCGCGACTATCTCAAGAGACCCAGTACTTC.

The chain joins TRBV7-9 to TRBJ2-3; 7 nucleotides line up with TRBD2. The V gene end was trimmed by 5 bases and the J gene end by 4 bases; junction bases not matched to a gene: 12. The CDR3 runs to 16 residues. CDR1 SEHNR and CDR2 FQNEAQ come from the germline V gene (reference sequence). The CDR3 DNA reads TGTGCCAGCAGCGCGCGCGGCGGGAGTGGCGCAGATACGCAGTATTTT. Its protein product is CASSARGGSGADTQYF.

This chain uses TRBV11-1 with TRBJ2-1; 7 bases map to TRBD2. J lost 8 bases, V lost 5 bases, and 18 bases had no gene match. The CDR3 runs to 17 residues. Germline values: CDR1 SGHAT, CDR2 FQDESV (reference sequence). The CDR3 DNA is TGTGCCAGCAGCCCTATATCTGGGCGGGAGAAAAGTGATGAGCAGTTCTTC. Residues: CASSPISGREKSDEQFF. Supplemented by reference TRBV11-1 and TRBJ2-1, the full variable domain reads EAEVAQSPRYKITEKSQAVAFWCDPISGHATLYWYRQILGQGPELLVQFQDESVVDDSQLPKDRFSAERLKGVDSTLKIQPAELGDSAMYLCASSPISGREKSDEQFFGPGTRLTVL.